These 9 T cell receptor beta chains came from one sample sequenced in a study of radiotherapy plus CTLA-4 blockade in lung cancer. Method: immunoSEQ multiplex PCR; TCRdb's copy keeps in-frame clones and lacks some. There are about 93,000 clones in the sample; around 88% occur only once, and 4% to 6% lies in the top ten. Sequences were derived from peripheral blood, sampled from a patient treated with radiotherapy plus ipilimumab. The receptors stem from a human donor with non-small cell lung cancer that progressed on radiotherapy plus ipilimumab.

The CDR3 bases are TGTGCCTGGAGTGAACGGGCCAGGGTAATGTATGACGAGCAGTACTTC. This codes for CAWSERARVMYDEQYF. V gene TRBV30 combines with J gene TRBJ2-7; possible D gene TRBD1, 5 bases. Between the trimmed V and J ends, which lost 1 base and 5 bases, there was a span of 21 bases. Germline lookup yields CDR1 GTSNPN and CDR2 SVGIG (reference sequence). CDR3 size: 16 residues.

The chain recombines TRBV4-1 with TRBJ2-7; D remains ambiguous. Germline-derived CDR1 and CDR2 are MGHRA and YSYEKL. Trimming pared 4 bases from V and 6 bases from J, leaving 10 bases between. This CDR3 spans 12 amino acids. CDR3 in amino acids: CASSPLSGEQYF. CDR3 coding DNA: TGCGCCAGCAGCCCGCTCTCAGGCGAGCAGTACTTC.

The chain is built from TRBV10-1 and TRBJ2-1; 9 bases are a match to TRBD1. This CDR3 is built from 14 residues. Germline V lookup: CDR1 WNHNN, CDR2 SYGVQD (reference sequence). V gave up 1 base and J gave up 8 bases; unmatched junction bases: 3. CDR3 loop: CASSEWDRAHEQFF. The DNA for the CDR3 is TGCGCCAGCAGTGAGTGGGACAGGGCCCATGAGCAGTTCTTC.

The rearrangement joins TRBV6-5 to TRBJ2-5; D not certain. The V and J ends lost 7 bases and 2 bases respectively, with 11 bases between them. The CDR3 is 13 residues long. Germline loops: CDR1 MNHEY, CDR2 SVGAGI. As DNA, the CDR3 is TGTGCCAGCACCGACGTGGGACAAGAGACCCAGTACTTC. Protein product: CASTDVGQETQYF.

The chain links TRBV4-2 to TRBJ2-7; tentatively, D is TRBD1 or TRBD2 (6 bases each). The V and J ends lost 1 base and 7 bases respectively, with 20 bases between them. The CDR3 totals 16 residues. The germline V gene has CDR1 LGHNA and CDR2 YNFKEQ. CDR3 in amino acids: CASSQGGTRLGAEQYF. The CDR3 DNA reads as TGTGCCAGCAGCCAAGGCGGGACTCGGCTGGGGGCGGAGCAGTACTTC.

The chain links TRBV30 to TRBJ1-1, with no clear D. Germline V CDR1 and CDR2: GTSNPN, SVGIG (reference sequence). CDR3 length: 14 amino acids. With 3 bases removed from V and 0 bases from J, the gap between germline ends came to 11 bases. The CDR3: CAWSPDGVNTEAFF. CDR3 nucleotide sequence: TGTGCCTGGAGCCCCGACGGTGTGAACACTGAAGCTTTCTTT.

The chain carries TRBV6-6 and TRBJ2-1; 11 nucleotides match TRBD2. V lost 5 bases and J lost 6; bases outside the gene matches: 6. This CDR3 is 15 amino acids long. Germline values: CDR1 MNHNY, CDR2 SVGAGI (reference sequence). CDR3 residues: CASSRTSGGPNEQFF. The CDR3 DNA follows: TGTGCCAGCAGTCGAACTAGCGGGGGACCCAATGAGCAGTTCTTC.

The gene calls are TRBV27 and TRBJ1-2; TRBD1 matches 10 bases. CDR3 length: 16 amino acids. From germline, CDR1 is MNHEY and CDR2 SMNVEV (reference sequence). V lost 5 bases, J lost 8 bases, and 14 bases stayed unmatched. Here the CDR3 reads CASSPAETGGYGGYTF. The CDR3 DNA is TGTGCCAGCAGTCCGGCAGAGACAGGGGGCTATGGCGGCTACACCTTC.

This chain uses TRBV7-2 with TRBJ2-5, with a possible D match to TRBD2 (5 bases). The CDR3 runs to 13 residues. Per germline, CDR1 SGHTA and CDR2 FQGNSA. V lost 7 bases, J lost 3 bases, and 12 bases lay in between. In DNA, the CDR3 is TGTGCCAGCACCGAGGGAAGTGAAGAGACCCAGTACTTC. Its protein is CASTEGSEETQYF.